The 24 T cell receptor beta chains listed next were all sequenced from one sample in a study of T cell repertoires in cytomegalovirus infection. In TCRdb, the reads were re-called with MiXCR into one record per CDR3 protein. The sample has fewer than 900,000 distinct CDR3 sequences, 25% to 30% seen once. These receptors lack a known antigen. Material: cultured CD8+ T cells from PBMCs, obtained from culture after CMV antigen stimulation. The receptor set was obtained from a human donor in good health (CMV status not recorded). Some clones in this sample may be carry-over from other donors' samples.

This clonotype was counted a few times. The rearrangement links TRBV6-2 or TRBV6-3 to TRBJ1-2, with 7 bases that match TRBD1. V dropped 7 bases and J dropped 7; count of bases not matched to a gene: 15. Germline V gives CDR1 MNHEY, CDR2 SVGEGT. The CDR3 consists of 15 residues. CDR3 sequence (DNA): TGTGCCAGCACCGGGGGACAGACTCAATGGAGTGGCTACACCTTC. This sequence encodes CASTGGQTQWSGYTF.

The chain links TRBV27 to TRBJ2-7; D not resolved. The CDR3 has 13 amino acids. Germline assignment: CDR1 MNHEY and CDR2 SMNVEV (reference sequence). Trimming left V 4 bases short and J 3 bases short, with 10 bases between. The CDR3, as DNA: TGTGCCAGCAGTTCGGGCCGCGACTACGAGCAGTACGTC. This codes for CASSSGRDYEQYV.

The chain carries TRBV5-1 and TRBJ2-7; 9 bases align to TRBD2. The CDR3 spans 15 residues. Germline values: CDR1 SGHRS, CDR2 YFSETQ. Losses at the gene ends were 4 bases for V and 2 bases for J; bases not matched to a gene: 7. CDR3 DNA sequence: TGCGCCAGCAGCCTGGCCCTAGCGGGGACCTACGAGCAGTACTTC. Translating it yields CASSLALAGTYEQYF.

Ten or more counts support this clonotype. The chain couples TRBV7-9 to TRBJ1-3; no definite D call. The CDR3 is made up of 11 amino acids. The germline V and J ends were trimmed by 2 bases and 8 bases, with 4 bases remaining between them. Germline lookup yields CDR1 SEHNR and CDR2 FQNEAQ (reference sequence). CDR3 residues: CASSLMDTIYF. The CDR3 coding sequence is TGTGCCAGCAGCTTAATGGACACCATATATTTT.

Many counts were recorded for this clonotype. V usage is TRBV7-8 and J usage is TRBJ1-1; 11 bases fit TRBD1. The V gene's germline CDR1 is SGHVS and CDR2 FQNEAQ. The CDR3 covers 14 residues. The trim removed 5 bases at V and 4 bases at J, leaving 3 bases unmatched. CDR3 protein: CASSHGQGATEAFF. The DNA for the CDR3 is TGTGCCAGCAGCCATGGACAGGGGGCCACTGAAGCTTTCTTT.

CDR3 amino acids: CASSSWQSSYEQYF. The CDR3 coding sequence is TGTGCCAGCAGTTCGTGGCAGTCGAGCTACGAGCAGTACTTC. The chain has TRBV27 and TRBJ2-7; no clear D gene. This CDR3 is 14 amino acids long. The germline gives CDR1 MNHEY, CDR2 SMNVEV (reference sequence). V was shortened by 4 bases and J by 3 bases, with 13 bases between the two germline ends.

J is TRBJ1-4 and V is TRBV25-1, with D tentatively TRBD1 (5 bases). Trimming shortened V by 0 bases and J by 4 bases, and 12 bases separated the two germline ends. Per germline, CDR1 MGHDK and CDR2 SYGVNS. CDR3 length: 16 amino acids. The DNA of the CDR3 is TGTGCCAGCAGTGAATATTTTGAGGGACTTAATGAAAAACTGTTTTTT. It codes for CASSEYFEGLNEKLFF.

This clonotype was seen many times. The chain carries TRBV7-9 and TRBJ2-5, with D perhaps being TRBD1 or TRBD2 (6 bases each). Trimming stripped 4 bases from V and 1 base from J, with 13 bases between. Germline lookup yields CDR1 SEHNR and CDR2 FQNEAQ (reference sequence). CDR3 size: 15 residues. The CDR3 region is CASSSKGGLQETQYF. The CDR3 coding sequence is TGTGCCAGCAGCTCCAAAGGGGGACTCCAAGAGACCCAGTACTTC. The full variable domain, completed using reference TRBV7-9 and TRBJ2-5, is DTGVSQNPRHKITKRGQNVTFRCDPISEHNRLYWYRQTLGQGPEFLTYFQNEAQLEKSRLLSDRFSAERPKGSFSTLEIQRTEQGDSAMYLCASSSKGGLQETQYFGPGTRLLVL.

The chain has TRBV15 and TRBJ2-1, with 9 bases lining up with TRBD2. Germline CDR1 is LNHNV and CDR2 is YYDKDF (reference sequence). The J segment lost 4 bases and the V segment lost 0 bases, leaving 4 bases of the junction unmatched. CDR3 length equals 16 residues. In nucleotides, the CDR3 is TGTGCCACCAGCAGAGAGGGAGCGGGGGGATACAATGAGCAGTTCTTC. It encodes CATSREGAGGYNEQFF.

V gene TRBV27 combines with J gene TRBJ2-1; possible D gene TRBD1, 8 bases. The germline gives CDR1 MNHEY, CDR2 SMNVEV (reference sequence). The CDR3 is made up of 14 amino acids. Trimming pared 9 bases from V and 8 bases from J, leaving 20 bases between. The CDR3 nucleotides are TGTGCCAGTATCGGACAGGGAGGGAGGCATGAGCAGTTCTTC. Translating it yields CASIGQGGRHEQFF.

This clonotype was counted only a few times. The chain joins TRBV6-6 to TRBJ2-2; TRBD1 agrees at 8 bases. The V segment lost 6 bases and the J segment 3 bases; nucleotides outside the gene matches: 3. The CDR3 runs to 14 residues. The V gene's germline CDR1 is MNHNY and CDR2 SVGAGI (reference sequence). The CDR3 nucleotides are TGTGCCAGCAGGAGACAGGGGTACACCGGGGAGCTGTTTTTT. Translating gives CASRRQGYTGELFF.

This clonotype was picked up a small number of times. This CDR3 reads CASSPLWDSETQYF. Written as DNA, the CDR3 is TGTGCCAGCAGTCCCCTATGGGATAGCGAGACCCAGTACTTC. This rearrangement joins TRBV6-1 to TRBJ2-5; D is uncertain. This CDR3 is built from 14 residues. Trimming cost V 5 bases and J 5 bases, with 15 bases left between them. CDR1 is MNHNS and CDR2 is SASEGT in the germline V gene.

V gene TRBV6-2 or TRBV6-3 combines with J gene TRBJ2-1; D is possibly TRBD1 (6 bases). Germline values: CDR1 MNHEY, CDR2 SVGEGT. V was trimmed by 10 bases and J by 7 bases, leaving 32 bases between them. The CDR3 is made up of 18 amino acids. Here the CDR3 reads CATLDRSTRPPPGNEQFF. As DNA, the CDR3 is TGTGCCACCCTAGACAGGTCGACACGCCCGCCTCCTGGGAATGAGCAGTTCTTC.

This clonotype was recorded a few times. The chain employs TRBV7-9 and TRBJ2-5; 12 nucleotides align to TRBD2. Germline loops: CDR1 SEHNR, CDR2 FQNEAQ (reference sequence). V trimming: 5 bases; J trimming: 1 base; junction bases outside the gene matches: 8. The CDR3 totals 17 residues. This chain's CDR3 is CASSPPLAGGVQETQYF. The CDR3 DNA sequence: TGTGCCAGCAGCCCACCACTAGCGGGGGGCGTCCAAGAGACCCAGTACTTC. The whole variable domain, remainder taken from reference TRBV7-9 and TRBJ2-5, is DTGVSQNPRHKITKRGQNVTFRCDPISEHNRLYWYRQTLGQGPEFLTYFQNEAQLEKSRLLSDRFSAERPKGSFSTLEIQRTEQGDSAMYLCASSPPLAGGVQETQYFGPGTRLLVL.

The rearrangement uses TRBV19 and TRBJ1-2; 9 nucleotides match TRBD1. Trimming at V came to 1 base and at J to 1 base, leaving 4 bases not matched to a gene. The CDR3 contains 16 residues. CDR1 is LNHDA and CDR2 is SQIVND in the germline V gene (reference sequence). In nucleotides, the CDR3 is TGTGCCAGTAGTATAGTCCACAGGGGGCATAACTATGGCTACACCTTC. Protein product: CASSIVHRGHNYGYTF.

The chain carries TRBV7-9 and TRBJ2-7; D gene uncertain. This CDR3 region has 15 residues. The V end was cut by 5 bases, the J end by 7 bases, with 21 bases between. Per the germline V gene, CDR1 is SEHNR and CDR2 is FQNEAQ (reference sequence). This chain's CDR3 is CASSQKGSLRVEQYF. The DNA of the CDR3 is TGTGCCAGCAGCCAAAAGGGCAGTCTACGAGTGGAGCAGTACTTC.

The gene calls are TRBV11-3 and TRBJ1-1, with TRBD1 matching 9 bases. There are 17 residues in the CDR3. Germline CDR1 reads SGHNT; CDR2 reads YENEEA. The V segment lost 1 base and the J segment 4 bases; nucleotides outside the gene matches: 10. The CDR3 DNA is TGTGCCAGCAGCTTAGTGGTGTGGCACAGGGGGCCCACTGAAGCTTTCTTT. It translates to CASSLVVWHRGPTEAFF.

This clonotype was detected only a few times. V is TRBV23-1 and J is TRBJ1-6; D not resolved. TRBV23-1 is noted as an ORF with a role that remains uncertain. CDR3 length: 20 amino acids. V gave up 4 bases and J gave up 0 bases, with 22 bases separating them. CDR3 residues: CASSREPRTPHTSYNSPLHF. The CDR3 region has the DNA TGCGCCAGCAGTCGAGAACCGCGGACGCCCCATACCTCCTATAATTCACCCCTCCACTTT.

The chain combines TRBV15 with TRBJ2-1; 10 bases map to TRBD2. With 1 base clipped from V and 10 bases from J, the junction kept 7 bases outside the gene matches. The CDR3 loop spans 15 amino acids. Germline CDR1 LNHNV, CDR2 YYDKDF (reference sequence). The CDR3 region has the DNA TGTGCCACCAGCAGAGCTAGCGGGGGATCTTGGGAGCAGTTCTTC. It specifies CATSRASGGSWEQFF.

This clonotype occurred a few times. The V and J genes are TRBV7-9 and TRBJ2-3; a possible D gene is TRBD1 (6 bases). The CDR3 consists of 14 residues. Germline CDR1 and CDR2: SEHNR and FQNEAQ (reference sequence). Trimming removed 6 bases from V and 4 bases from J, with 14 bases in between. This CDR3 reads CASSRPDSADTQYF. DNA of the CDR3: TGTGCCAGCAGTCGACCGGACAGCGCAGATACGCAGTATTTT.

The rearrangement links TRBV12-3 or TRBV12-4 to TRBJ2-1; 8 bases line up with TRBD2. Unmatched junction bases numbered 11, after V lost 6 bases and J lost 4 bases. The CDR3 totals 16 residues. CDR3 protein: CASRSAGGPLYNEQFF. CDR3 in DNA: TGTGCCAGCAGATCTGCGGGGGGACCGTTGTACAATGAGCAGTTCTTC.

This chain joins TRBV27 and TRBJ2-5; 7 nucleotides agree with TRBD1. J lost 1 base, V lost 5 bases, and 10 bases had no gene match. The CDR3 length is 16 residues. Germline V lookup: CDR1 MNHEY, CDR2 SMNVEV (reference sequence). In DNA form, the CDR3 reads TGTGCCAGCAGTCTAAGACAAGGGGGCCTCCAAGAGACCCAGTACTTC. Amino acid sequence: CASSLRQGGLQETQYF.

J is TRBJ2-2 and V is TRBV3-1, with D perhaps matching TRBD1 (6 bases). The CDR3 consists of 17 residues. Trimming cost V 5 bases and J 1 base, with 17 bases left between them. The V gene's germline CDR1 is LGHDT and CDR2 YNNKEL (reference sequence). CDR3 DNA: TGTGCCAGCAGCGACCGGAACCTCAGGGGGAACACCGGGGAGCTGTTTTTT. This sequence encodes CASSDRNLRGNTGELFF.

The chain carries TRBV7-2 and TRBJ1-2, with 7 bases matching TRBD1. This CDR3 is built from 16 residues. Germline assignment: CDR1 SGHTA and CDR2 FQGNSA. V lost 3 bases to trimming and J lost 1 base; unmatched junction nucleotides: 8. In DNA, the CDR3 is TGTGCCAGCAGCTTCGACAGGGCCTATATTAACTATGGCTACACCTTC. Translation gives CASSFDRAYINYGYTF. The variable domain in full, with the rest retrieved from reference TRBV7-2 and TRBJ1-2, is GAGVSQSPSNKVTEKGKDVELRCDPISGHTALYWYRQSLGQGLEFLIYFQGNSAPDKSGLPSDRFSAERTGGSVSTLTIQRTQQEDSAVYLCASSFDRAYINYGYTFGSGTRLTVV.